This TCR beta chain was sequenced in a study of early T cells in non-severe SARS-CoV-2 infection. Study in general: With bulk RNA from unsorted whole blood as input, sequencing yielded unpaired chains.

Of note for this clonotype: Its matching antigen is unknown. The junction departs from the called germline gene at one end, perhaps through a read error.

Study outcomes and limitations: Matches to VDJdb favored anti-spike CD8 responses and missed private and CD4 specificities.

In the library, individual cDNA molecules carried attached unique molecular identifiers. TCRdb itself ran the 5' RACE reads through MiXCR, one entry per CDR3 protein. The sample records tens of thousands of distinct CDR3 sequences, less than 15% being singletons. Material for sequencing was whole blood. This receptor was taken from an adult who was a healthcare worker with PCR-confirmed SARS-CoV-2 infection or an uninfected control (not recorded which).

DNA for the CDR3: TGTGCTAGCAGCTTAATCAGGGCCGGAGAGACCCAGTACTTC. Its translation is CASSLIRAGETQYF. The V call is TRBV7-7, the J call TRBJ2-5; D is perhaps TRBD1 (5 bases). Looked up from germline, CDR1 is SSHAT and CDR2 is FNYEAQ (reference sequence). The CDR3 consists of 14 residues.